This T cell receptor beta chain was sequenced for a study of CD8 T cells in Susac syndrome. Roughly 0.5 to 1 ug RNA was reverse transcribed with random hexamers. An immunoSEQ multiplex PCR amplified TCR beta CDR3 over 54 Vbeta and 13 Jbeta. A single record per CDR3 protein comes from TCRdb applying MiXCR to the immunoSEQ multiplex PCR reads. The sample contains 130,000 to 150,000 distinct CDR3 sequences, roughly 94% of which appear only once. Germline V CDR1 and CDR2: SGHAT, FQNNGV. There are 15 residues in the CDR3. V was clipped by 1 base and J by 2 bases, with 9 bases between them. Sequencing of TCR beta was performed on blood CD8+ and CD4+ T cells. Negative isolation yielded the CD8+ and CD4+ T cells, while FACS enriched the TEMRA cells.

The TCR was taken from a human donor in good health. The sequenced material came from CD4+ T cells from PBMCs. The rearrangement joins TRBV11-2 to TRBJ2-1; D is possibly TRBD1 (6 bases). The chain's CDR3 is CASSLAQGPYNEQFF. DNA of the CDR3: TGTGCCAGCAGCTTAGCACAGGGACCCTACAATGAGCAGTTCTTC.